This TCR beta chain was sequenced for a study of CD8+ T cells in alopecia areata. Study as a whole: Oral tofacitinib (5 to 10 mg twice daily) was administered to treated patients. Patients remained on tofacitinib for 6 to 18 months and then went 6 months without it.

A word on this clone: As yet, its antigen is unknown.

General study points: Normal skin's resident alphabeta T cells are also sequenced in scalp samples. Against the mouse data, patients shared TCRs less clearly, possibly for HLA reasons.

Following RNA extraction, reverse transcription yielded cDNA that acted as the sequencing template. The method was immunoSEQ multiplex PCR; TCRdb's version includes in-frame clones alone and lacks a portion of them. This sample has almost 250,000 clones; roughly two thirds occur once, and the top ten carry roughly 1.2%. Unmatched junction bases numbered 13, after V lost 6 bases and J lost 4 bases. The CDR3 is 15 amino acids. Germline assignment: CDR1 SQVTM and CDR2 ANQGSEA. The sample here was CD4+ T cells sorted from blood, taken at week 0. The rearrangement links TRBV29-1 to TRBJ2-7, with 9 bases matching TRBD1. The TCR comes from a human donor with alopecia areata. As DNA, the CDR3 is TGCAGCGTCATCTTTCCCGGGACAGGGTATTACGAGCAGTACTTC. Translated, it gives CSVIFPGTGYYEQYF.